This TCR beta chain emerged from a study of shared clonotypes between healthy human individuals. Regarding the study as a whole: Clonotypes shared by all four sorted-subset donors had higher generation probabilities than non-shared clonotypes. Naive subsets generally had larger estimated richness than memory subsets.

Remarks on this clone: The antigen is unknown.

An assay was performed, and its level was deep. Profiled with immunoSEQ multiplex PCR; TCRdb holds only in-frame clones, not every one. The data show around 83,000 clones, with roughly two thirds seen just once and about half held by the top ten. The germline V gene encodes CDR1 MNHEY and CDR2 SMNVEV (reference sequence). The CDR3 has 15 amino acids. V dropped 6 bases and J dropped 0 bases, with 15 bases sitting between them. The donors, all of them Caucasian adults, lived in Nashville, Tennessee. The genes are TRBV27 and TRBJ2-7, with D maybe TRBD1 (6 bases). The sample taken for sequencing was memory CD8+ T cells sorted from blood. Subset denoted: CD45RO+ cells pooled with CCR7-negative TemRA cells. The clonotype comes from a young man in good health. The CDR3 protein is CASSHLAGVSYEQYF. The CDR3 region has the DNA TGTGCCAGCAGCCATCTGGCAGGGGTCTCCTACGAGCAGTACTTC.